Each of the 13 T cell receptor beta chains below was sequenced from the same sample in a study of cytomegalovirus exposure and HLA in healthy donors. The PCR had 60 Vbeta and 13 Jbeta primers. Libraries were prepared by immunoSEQ multiplex PCR; TCRdb keeps only in-frame clonotypes and omits some of them. The profile covers 110,000 or so clones, with 60% to 85% appearing a single time and about 4.9% taken by the ten largest. Input material: PBMCs. These receptors were taken from a man aged 50 or older in good health and CMV-seropositive.

V usage is TRBV2 and J usage is TRBJ2-4; the match to TRBD2 covers 7 bases. The CDR3 contains 14 residues. V shed 4 bases, J shed 8 bases, and the junction held 8 bases outside the gene matches. CDR1 is SNHLY and CDR2 is FYNNEI in the germline V gene. CDR3 region: CASSVRLGGDIQYF. The CDR3 DNA is TGTGCCAGCAGTGTTAGGCTGGGAGGGGACATTCAGTACTTC.

This clone has only a few counts. The chain recombines TRBV27 with TRBJ2-2; 7 bases align to TRBD1. Germline V CDR1 and CDR2: MNHEY, SMNVEV (reference sequence). With 3 bases clipped from V and 4 bases from J, the junction kept 8 bases outside the gene matches. The CDR3 loop spans 16 amino acids. The CDR3 region is CASSFRGGFGTGELFF. CDR3 coding DNA: TGTGCCAGCAGTTTCAGAGGGGGCTTTGGCACCGGGGAGCTGTTTTTT.

This sequence joins TRBV5-1 and TRBJ1-6; the match to TRBD1 covers 8 bases. The germline CDR1 and CDR2 sequences are SGHRS and YFSETQ. After removal of 3 bases from V and 7 bases from J, the junction contained 3 bases not matched to a gene. The CDR3 runs 14 residues. Here the CDR3 reads CASSSTGENSPLHF. The CDR3 region has the DNA TGCGCCAGCAGCTCGACAGGGGAAAATTCACCCCTCCACTTT.

Only a few counts were recorded for this clone. The chain recombines TRBV7-2 with TRBJ2-5; the match to TRBD2 covers 12 bases. Trimming removed 0 bases from V and 5 bases from J; junction bases left unmatched: 7. CDR1 is SGHTA and CDR2 is FQGNSA in the germline V gene. CDR3 length equals 17 residues. In DNA, the CDR3 is TGTGCCAGCAGCTTAGCACCGGCTAGCGGGGGGGAGGAGACCCAGTACTTC. It specifies CASSLAPASGGEETQYF.

The CDR3 reads CASIDSTGTGAGNTIYF. The DNA for the CDR3 is TGTGCCAGCATCGACAGTACCGGGACAGGGGCTGGAAACACCATATATTTT. The chain combines TRBV28 with TRBJ1-3, with 10 bases matching TRBD1. The CDR3 runs to 17 residues. Germline V gives CDR1 MDHEN, CDR2 SYDVKM. Unmatched junction bases numbered 11, after V lost 7 bases and J lost 2 bases.

This chain links TRBV19 with TRBJ2-6; possibly TRBD2 for D (5 bases). The V and J ends lost 6 bases and 0 bases respectively, with 12 bases between them. Germline CDR1 reads LNHDA; CDR2 reads SQIVND (reference sequence). The CDR3 contains 16 residues. In DNA, the CDR3 is TGTGCCAGTAGGATATTAGGGAGCTCTGGGGCCAACGTCCTGACTTTC. Its protein product is CASRILGSSGANVLTF.

The chain employs TRBV11-1 and TRBJ2-3; possible D gene TRBD1, 5 bases. Germline loops: CDR1 SGHAT, CDR2 FQDESV (reference sequence). The CDR3 extends over 17 amino acids. Deletions cut 2 bases from V and 3 bases from J, with 18 bases between. This CDR3 is CASSLRAAGYSTDTQYF. DNA of the CDR3: TGTGCCAGCAGCTTAAGGGCCGCAGGGTACTCAACAGATACGCAGTATTTT.

The rearrangement uses TRBV7-9 and TRBJ2-5, with TRBD2 matching 8 bases. The CDR3 totals 15 residues. The germline V gene has CDR1 SEHNR and CDR2 FQNEAQ (reference sequence). V lost 7 bases, J lost 4 bases, and 11 bases stayed unmatched. The DNA for the CDR3 is TGTGCCAGCACGCCGAGAGCGGGAGCTAGAGAGACCCAGTACTTC. It is translated as CASTPRAGARETQYF. The full variable domain, its missing parts supplied by reference TRBV7-9 and TRBJ2-5, is DTGVSQNPRHKITKRGQNVTFRCDPISEHNRLYWYRQTLGQGPEFLTYFQNEAQLEKSRLLSDRFSAERPKGSFSTLEIQRTEQGDSAMYLCASTPRAGARETQYFGPGTRLLVL.

This chain joins TRBV4-2 and TRBJ1-2; perhaps TRBD1 as D (5 bases). Germline V CDR1 and CDR2: LGHNA, YNFKEQ. With 1 base removed from V and 2 bases from J, the gap between germline ends came to 11 bases. The CDR3 length is 15 residues. The CDR3 DNA reads TGTGCCAGCAGCCAAGGCCAGGGTGAAAACTATGGCTACACCTTC. Its protein product is CASSQGQGENYGYTF.

This chain connects TRBV19 to TRBJ1-5; D remains unclear. Trimming pared 3 bases from V and 5 bases from J, leaving 14 bases between. CDR3 length equals 15 residues. Germline assignment: CDR1 LNHDA and CDR2 SQIVND (reference sequence). This CDR3 is CASSMGGERDQPQHF. The DNA for the CDR3 is TGTGCCAGTAGTATGGGCGGGGAGCGGGATCAGCCCCAGCATTTT. The full variable domain, in which reference TRBV19 and TRBJ1-5 provide the parts outside the CDR3, is DGGITQSPKYLFRKEGQNVTLSCEQNLNHDAMYWYRQDPGQGLRLIYYSQIVNDFQKGDIAEGYSVSREKKESFPLTVTSAQKNPTAFYLCASSMGGERDQPQHFGDGTRLSIL.

This rearrangement joins TRBV6-5 to TRBJ1-1, with TRBD1 matching over 7 bases. V shed 4 bases and J 4 bases; nucleotides not matched to a gene: 9. The CDR3 runs 15 residues. Germline CDR1 is MNHEY and CDR2 is SVGAGI. In DNA form, the CDR3 reads TGTGCCAGCAGTTCAGACAGGGACGCGGTCACTGAAGCTTTCTTT. It yields the protein CASSSDRDAVTEAFF.

The chain combines TRBV5-1 with TRBJ1-2; D gene ambiguous. CDR3 length: 14 amino acids. Germline CDR1 and CDR2: SGHRS and YFSETQ. The V end lost 0 bases, the J end lost 3 bases, and 9 bases lay between the germline ends. CDR3 coding DNA: TGCGCCAGCAGCTTGGGAGGGAGAGACTATGGCTACACCTTC. Amino acid sequence: CASSLGGRDYGYTF.

This clone has only one observation. The genes are TRBV5-1 and TRBJ2-7, with TRBD1 matching over 8 bases. V shed 6 bases, J shed 0 bases, and the junction held 8 bases outside the gene matches. The CDR3 has 15 amino acids. The germline CDR1 and CDR2 sequences are SGHRS and YFSETQ. CDR3 region: CASNPGTGPSYEQYF. As DNA, the CDR3 is TGCGCCAGCAATCCCGGGACAGGACCCTCCTACGAGCAGTACTTC.